The next 7 T cell receptor beta chains were all read from a single sample in a study of Ad26.COV2.S vaccination and SARS-CoV-2 variants. The data were produced by immunoSEQ multiplex PCR, yet TCRdb's version contains in-frame clones alone and is incomplete. The sample holds 320,000 or so clones, roughly 88% seen once. Treatment in this sample: about 20 received Ad26.COV2.S at low or high dose, single or two shots; five or six received placebo; per-sample allocation not given. Sampling took place 63 days after the first vaccine or placebo injection. This specimen consisted of peripheral blood, obtained in a trial of Ad26.COV2.S vaccine versus placebo. Receptors originate from a person aged 18 to 59 who received the Ad26.COV2.S COVID-19 vaccine or a placebo.

This clone was counted a few times. The chain joins TRBV7-8 to TRBJ1-1; 10 bases align to TRBD1. V shed 1 base and J 0 bases; nucleotides not matched to a gene: 2. Germline assignment: CDR1 SGHVS and CDR2 FQNEAQ. The CDR3 runs 16 residues. DNA for the CDR3: TGTGCCAGCAGCTTAGTGGACAGGGGGGTGAACACTGAAGCTTTCTTT. Translated, it gives CASSLVDRGVNTEAFF.

The sample holds a few counts of this clone. This chain joins TRBV6-1 and TRBJ1-1; perhaps TRBD1 as D (5 bases). The CDR3 loop spans 12 amino acids. Trimming left V 2 bases short and J 11 bases short, with 12 bases between. Per germline, CDR1 MNHNS and CDR2 SASEGT. CDR3 bases: TGTGCCAGCAGTGAAAAGTCAGGGTTGGCTTTCTTT. This sequence encodes CASSEKSGLAFF.

This chain uses TRBV27 with TRBJ1-1; 10 positions agree with TRBD1. Germline V gene lookup returns CDR1 MNHEY and CDR2 SMNVEV (reference sequence). This CDR3 is built from 15 residues. With 5 bases clipped from V and 1 base from J, the junction kept 4 bases outside the gene matches. Here the CDR3 DNA reads TGTGCCAGCAGTGGATGGGACAGGGGGAACACTGAAGCTTTCTTT. Translating gives CASSGWDRGNTEAFF.

This clone was counted once. The CDR3 reads CASSLLDGDFYNEQFF. DNA of the CDR3: TGTGCCAGCAGCTTACTCGACGGCGACTTCTACAATGAGCAGTTCTTC. The chain joins TRBV7-6 to TRBJ2-1, with D uncertain. Between the trimmed V and J ends, which lost 2 bases and 3 bases, there was a span of 14 bases. Germline V gives CDR1 SGHVS, CDR2 FNYEAQ. This CDR3 has 16 amino acids.

This clone was seen a single time. This sequence joins TRBV9 and TRBJ1-2, with 12 bases matching TRBD1. Per the germline V gene, CDR1 is SGDLS and CDR2 is YYNGEE. There are 15 residues in the CDR3. V lost 3 bases to trimming and J lost 8 bases; unmatched junction nucleotides: 8. The CDR3 DNA sequence: TGTGCCAGCAGCGCAAGGGGACAGGGGGCGAGCGGCTACACCTTC. It specifies CASSARGQGASGYTF. Full variable domain (missing parts from reference TRBV9 and TRBJ1-2): DSGVTQTPKHLITATGQRVTLRCSPRSGDLSVYWYQQSLDQGLQFLIQYYNGEERAKGNILERFSAQQFPDLHSELNLSSLELGDSALYFCASSARGQGASGYTFGSGTRLTVV.

The chain uses TRBV3-1 (or the pseudogene TRBV3-2) and TRBJ1-2; TRBD1 agrees at 9 bases. Germline V gene lookup returns CDR1 LGHDT and CDR2 YNNKEL (reference sequence). The CDR3 consists of 15 residues. Trimming at V came to 6 bases and at J to 3 bases, leaving 8 bases not matched to a gene. The chain's CDR3 is CASSPRTGAHYGYTF. DNA for the CDR3: TGTGCCAGCAGTCCTAGGACAGGGGCACACTATGGCTACACCTTC.

The chain is built from TRBV25-1 and TRBJ1-2, with 9 positions matching TRBD1. V lost 5 bases, J lost 8 bases, and 9 bases stayed unmatched. The length of the CDR3 is 14 residues. Per germline, CDR1 MGHDK and CDR2 SYGVNS. The CDR3, as DNA: TGTGCCAGCAGTCCCACCGGGACAGGGAGCGGCTACACCTTC. This gives the protein CASSPTGTGSGYTF.